The 26 T cell receptor beta chains in this list originate from one sample, sequenced in a study of CD8+CD57+ T cells in acquired aplastic anemia. The template used for profiling TCR beta VDJ and CDR3 was genomic DNA. TCRdb used MiXCR to reprocess the reads, holding one entry per CDR3 protein. The table lists about 95,000 distinct CDR3 sequences, 65% to 70% of them singletons, with 60% to 80% in the top ten. All sequencing subjects had displayed CD8+CD57+ cell expansion on flow cytometry. Specimen: sorted CD4+, CD8+, or CD8+CD57+ T cells (not recorded which) from PBMCs. The receptors derive from a human donor with aplastic anemia.

CDR3 loop: CSARGQGVNSPLHF. As DNA, the CDR3 is TGCAGTGCTCGTGGACAGGGAGTCAATTCACCCCTCCACTTT. The chain combines TRBV20-1 with TRBJ1-6; 8 bases are shared with TRBD1. Germline V gives CDR1 DFQATT, CDR2 SNEGSKA (reference sequence). This CDR3 is built from 14 residues. V was clipped by 5 bases and J by 7 bases; unmatched bases: 7.

This chain connects TRBV2 to TRBJ1-1; possibly TRBD1 for D (6 bases). The CDR3 is 13 amino acids. The germline CDR1 and CDR2 sequences are SNHLY and FYNNEI. With 7 bases removed from V and 1 base from J, the gap between germline ends came to 10 bases. In DNA form, the CDR3 reads TGTGCCAGCATCCTGACAGGGAACACTGAAGCTTTCTTT. Its translation: CASILTGNTEAFF. Supplemented by reference TRBV2 and TRBJ1-1, the full variable domain reads EPEVTQTPSHQVTQMGQEVILRCVPISNHLYFYWYRQILGQKVEFLVSFYNNEISEKSEIFDDQFSVERPDGSNFTLKIRSTKLEDSAMYFCASILTGNTEAFFGQGTRLTVV.

The chain uses TRBV5-6 and TRBJ2-7; TRBD1 might be the D (6 bases). Trimming left V 4 bases short and J 2 bases short, with 16 bases between. This CDR3 region has 15 residues. Germline V gene data show CDR1 as SGHDT and CDR2 as YYEEEE. CDR3 amino acids: CASSPTGLSAYEQYF. In DNA, the CDR3 is TGTGCCAGCAGCCCCACAGGGCTAAGCGCCTACGAGCAGTACTTC. Together with reference TRBV5-6 and TRBJ2-7, the CDR3 gives the full variable domain: DAGVTQSPTHLIKTRGQQVTLRCSPKSGHDTVSWYQQALGQGPQFIFQYYEEEERQRGNFPDRFSGHQFPNYSSELNVNALLLGDSALYLCASSPTGLSAYEQYFGPGTRLTVT.

The chain joins TRBV24-1 to TRBJ2-2; no clear D gene. V shed 6 bases and J shed 3 bases, with 7 bases lying between them. This CDR3 contains 13 residues. Germline V gene data show CDR1 as KGHDR and CDR2 as SFDVKD. DNA for the CDR3: TGTGCCACCAGTCCTTCTTACACCGGGGAGCTGTTTTTT. As protein: CATSPSYTGELFF.

This clonotype was detected only a few times. J is TRBJ1-2 and V is TRBV2, with TRBD1 as a possible D gene (5 bases). V lost 7 bases and J 5 bases, leaving 17 bases between the germline ends. The length of the CDR3 is 14 residues. Germline-derived CDR1 and CDR2 are SNHLY and FYNNEI. The CDR3 nucleotides are TGTGCCAGCATCCCCCCGGGGCAGGGTTATGGCTACACCTTC. It translates to CASIPPGQGYGYTF. Based on the CDR3 plus reference TRBV2 and TRBJ1-2, the full variable domain is EPEVTQTPSHQVTQMGQEVILRCVPISNHLYFYWYRQILGQKVEFLVSFYNNEISEKSEIFDDQFSVERPDGSNFTLKIRSTKLEDSAMYFCASIPPGQGYGYTFGSGTRLTVV.

This rearrangement joins TRBV20-1 to TRBJ2-7, with 7 bases that match TRBD2. With 2 bases clipped from V and 2 bases from J, the junction kept 3 bases outside the gene matches. This CDR3 is built from 13 residues. The germline gives CDR1 DFQATT, CDR2 SNEGSKA (reference sequence). CDR3 in amino acids: CSARLAVPYEQYF. Here the CDR3 DNA reads TGCAGTGCTAGACTAGCGGTCCCCTACGAGCAGTACTTC.

The genes are TRBV12-3 or TRBV12-4 and TRBJ1-6; D is unclear. V was cut by 3 bases and J by 8 bases, with 5 bases left in between. This CDR3 has 12 amino acids. The CDR3 DNA follows: TGTGCCAGCAGTTTCAGTGATTCACCCCTCCACTTT. Its protein product is CASSFSDSPLHF.

This clonotype was recorded once. The chain links TRBV14 to TRBJ2-5; possibly TRBD1 for D (5 bases). CDR1 and CDR2 (germline): SGHDN, FVKESK. V shed 4 bases and J shed 2 bases, with 17 bases lying between them. The CDR3 loop spans 16 amino acids. CDR3 loop: CASSLRGGRAQETQYF. The CDR3 DNA sequence: TGTGCCAGCAGCCTCCGAGGTGGCAGGGCGCAAGAGACCCAGTACTTC.

The rearrangement joins TRBV18 to TRBJ2-7, with 7 bases that match TRBD1. Germline trimming cut 4 bases from V and 5 bases from J; bases unmatched to any gene: 5. The CDR3 loop spans 13 amino acids. CDR1 is KGHSH and CDR2 is LQKENI in the germline V gene. DNA of the CDR3: TGTGCCAGCTCACTCTTTGACAGGGACGAGCAGTACTTC. Translating gives CASSLFDRDEQYF.

This clonotype has more than one count but fewer than ten. The chain combines TRBV10-3 with TRBJ2-5; the D gene is possibly TRBD2 (6 bases). With 4 bases removed from V and 5 bases from J, the gap between germline ends came to 8 bases. Germline V gene sequence: CDR1 ENHRY, CDR2 SYGVKD. The CDR3 consists of 12 residues. Written as DNA, the CDR3 is TGTGCCATCAGTGTCAGCGGGGAGACCCAGTACTTC. It is translated as CAISVSGETQYF.

The rearrangement uses TRBV11-1 and TRBJ2-7; 12 positions agree with TRBD1. Germline CDR1 SGHAT, CDR2 FQDESV (reference sequence). V gave up 2 bases and J gave up 9 bases; unmatched junction bases: 11. The CDR3 spans 16 residues. The CDR3 loop is CASSLLQPGTGGSQYF. The CDR3 DNA is TGTGCCAGCAGCTTATTGCAACCCGGGACAGGGGGCTCGCAGTACTTC. The full variable domain, completed using reference TRBV11-1 and TRBJ2-7, is EAEVAQSPRYKITEKSQAVAFWCDPISGHATLYWYRQILGQGPELLVQFQDESVVDDSQLPKDRFSAERLKGVDSTLKIQPAELGDSAMYLCASSLLQPGTGGSQYFGPGTRLTVT.

This clonotype was picked up a small number of times. The chain joins TRBV15 to TRBJ2-7; D may be TRBD1 or TRBD2 (5 bases each). The V and J ends lost 3 bases and 6 bases respectively, with 15 bases between them. The V gene's germline CDR1 is LNHNV and CDR2 YYDKDF (reference sequence). CDR3 length: 14 residues. In nucleotides, the CDR3 is TGTGCCACCAGCAGGAGGGGCCGCCTTGGCGAGCAGTACTTC. Protein product: CATSRRGRLGEQYF.

Notes on this clonotype: The junction departs from the called germline gene at one end, perhaps through a read error. The chain couples TRBV7-6 to TRBJ2-2; D gene ambiguous. Germline CDR1 reads SGHVS; CDR2 reads FNYEAQ. There are 12 residues in the CDR3. CDR3 nucleotides: TGTGCTAGCAGCTCGTCCACCGGGGAGCTGTTTTTT. Translated, it gives CASSSSTGELFF. The full variable domain, its missing parts supplied by reference TRBV7-6 and TRBJ2-2, is GAGVSQSPRYKVTKRGQDVALRCDPISGHVSLYWYRQALGQGPEFLTYFNYEAQQDKSGLPNDRFSAERPEGSISTLTIQRTEQRDSAMYRCASSSSTGELFFGEGSRLTVL.

This clonotype has a count of ten or more. This chain links TRBV9 with TRBJ1-2; TRBD1 aligns across 8 bases. CDR1 is SGDLS, CDR2 YYNGEE, per germline. Trimming took 5 bases from V and 7 from J; bases not matched to a gene: 4. CDR3 length: 12 amino acids. CDR3 DNA sequence: TGTGCCAGCAGGGACAGGGCGGTTGGCTACACCTTC. Its protein is CASRDRAVGYTF.

The genes are TRBV7-9 and TRBJ2-7, with 9 nucleotides matching TRBD2. V lost 5 bases and J lost 5; bases outside the gene matches: 7. CDR1 is SEHNR, CDR2 FQNEAQ, per germline (reference sequence). This CDR3 comprises 14 residues. The CDR3 nucleotides read TGTGCCAGCAGCCACGCTAGCGGGACGGACGAGCAGTACTTC. It codes for CASSHASGTDEQYF.

This clonotype was seen a single time. The rearrangement links TRBV7-2 to TRBJ2-7; tentatively, D is TRBD2 (5 bases). This CDR3 is built from 13 residues. Germline CDR1 reads SGHTA; CDR2 reads FQGNSA. Between the trimmed V and J ends, which lost 7 bases and 4 bases, there was a span of 14 bases. The CDR3 here is CASIPGSGYEQYF. The CDR3 DNA reads TGTGCCAGCATTCCTGGGAGTGGGTACGAGCAGTACTTC.

The genes are TRBV25-1 and TRBJ2-7; TRBD1 matches 7 bases. With 3 bases clipped from V and 3 bases from J, the junction kept 8 bases outside the gene matches. The CDR3 runs to 15 residues. Germline loops: CDR1 MGHDK, CDR2 SYGVNS. CDR3 loop: CASSEFRDRFYEQYF. CDR3 bases: TGTGCCAGCAGTGAGTTCCGGGACAGATTCTACGAGCAGTACTTC.

The rearrangement uses TRBV25-1 and TRBJ2-7; 7 nucleotides agree with TRBD1. Germline V gene lookup returns CDR1 MGHDK and CDR2 SYGVNS. J lost 0 bases, V lost 10 bases, and 9 bases had no gene match. The CDR3 extends over 14 amino acids. The CDR3 DNA reads as TGTGCCACCGCGGACAGGTCGAGCTCCTACGAGCAGTACTTC. Translation: CATADRSSSYEQYF.

V gene TRBV7-3 combines with J gene TRBJ1-5; D is unresolved. The V gene lost 6 bases and the J gene lost 6 bases, with 12 bases spanning the gap. The CDR3 covers 13 residues. From germline, CDR1 is SGHTA and CDR2 FQGTGA. CDR3 coding DNA: TGTGCCAGCAGTGGAGGGTCTGTTCAGCCCCAGCATTTT. This sequence encodes CASSGGSVQPQHF.

This chain's CDR3 is CASSEGDRGTDTQYF. The DNA for the CDR3 is TGTGCCAGCAGTGAGGGGGACAGGGGCACAGATACGCAGTATTTT. This sequence joins TRBV2 and TRBJ2-3, with 9 bases aligning to TRBD1. Germline CDR1 is SNHLY and CDR2 is FYNNEI. The CDR3 sequence is 15 residues long. The J segment lost 1 base and the V segment lost 3 bases, leaving 2 bases of the junction unmatched.

This clonotype was seen just once. V gene TRBV2 combines with J gene TRBJ1-4; D perhaps matches TRBD1 (6 bases). The germline CDR1 and CDR2 sequences are SNHLY and FYNNEI. The germline V and J ends were trimmed by 9 bases and 7 bases, with 15 bases remaining between them. The CDR3 sequence is 13 residues long. CDR3 in amino acids: CARLGGAGEKLFF. DNA for the CDR3: TGTGCCAGACTCGGGGGGGCTGGTGAAAAACTGTTTTTT.

The rearrangement joins TRBV15 to TRBJ2-7, with TRBD2 matching over 10 bases. Germline values: CDR1 LNHNV, CDR2 YYDKDF (reference sequence). The CDR3 contains 16 residues. V lost 1 base and J lost 5; bases outside the gene matches: 8. For the CDR3, the DNA is TGTGCCACCAGCAGAGGATCGGCTAGCGGGAGAAACGAGCAGTACTTC. Residues: CATSRGSASGRNEQYF. The full variable domain, in which reference TRBV15 and TRBJ2-7 provide the parts outside the CDR3, is DAMVIQNPRYQVTQFGKPVTLSCSQTLNHNVMYWYQQKSSQAPKLLFHYYDKDFNNEADTPDNFQSRRPNTSFCFLDIRSPGLGDTAMYLCATSRGSASGRNEQYFGPGTRLTVT.

The chain is built from TRBV20-1 and TRBJ2-7, with 9 bases lining up with TRBD2. The CDR3 totals 15 residues. The germline gives CDR1 DFQATT, CDR2 SNEGSKA (reference sequence). V dropped 3 bases and J dropped 0; count of bases not matched to a gene: 6. DNA of the CDR3: TGCAGTGCTAGTCTGGGTAGCGGGGGCTCCTACGAGCAGTACTTC. This encodes CSASLGSGGSYEQYF.

The CDR3 sequence: CAIRTGGAGNTIYF. CDR3 DNA sequence: TGTGCCATCAGGACAGGGGGGGCTGGAAACACCATATATTTT. This chain joins TRBV10-3 and TRBJ1-3, with 9 bases identical to TRBD1. CDR1 and CDR2 from the germline V gene are ENHRY and SYGVKD. This CDR3 has 14 amino acids. The J segment lost 2 bases and the V segment lost 6 bases, leaving 2 bases of the junction unmatched.

V and J are TRBV9 and TRBJ1-1, with D possibly matching TRBD1 (5 bases). CDR1 and CDR2 from the germline V gene are SGDLS and YYNGEE. Trimming left V 4 bases short and J 7 bases short, with 11 bases between. The CDR3 has 12 amino acids. The DNA of the CDR3 is TGTGCCAGCAGCCTGACGACAGATGAAGCTTTCTTT. Protein sequence: CASSLTTDEAFF.

The chain couples TRBV10-1 to TRBJ1-1; D gene uncertain. This CDR3 is 16 amino acids long. From germline, CDR1 is WNHNN and CDR2 SYGVQD (reference sequence). Trimming stripped 0 bases from V and 4 bases from J, with 15 bases between. CDR3 DNA: TGCGCCAGCAGTGAGTCGGGCCTGGGTTCAGGCACTGAAGCTTTCTTT. This gives the protein CASSESGLGSGTEAFF.